These 26 T cell receptor beta chains share one sample of origin, sequenced in a study of cytomegalovirus exposure and HLA in healthy donors. A multiplex PCR was run with 60 Vbeta primers and 13 Jbeta primers. Generated by immunoSEQ multiplex PCR, the TCRdb table keeps only in-frame clones and is missing some. There are roughly 200,000 clones in the sample; around 73% occur only once, and over 2% lies in the top ten. Sample: PBMCs. The source of these receptors is a man aged 55 to 70 in good health and CMV-seronegative.

This clone was recorded a few times. V and J are TRBV7-8 and TRBJ2-7, with D perhaps matching TRBD2 (5 bases). The CDR3 sequence is 13 residues long. The V end lost 1 base, the J end lost 5 bases, and 9 bases lay between the germline ends. Germline loops: CDR1 SGHVS, CDR2 FQNEAQ. In nucleotides, the CDR3 is TGTGCCAGCAGCTTAGTTCTGGGAGACGAGCAGTACTTC. Translating gives CASSLVLGDEQYF.

The V and J genes are TRBV28 and TRBJ2-7, with TRBD2 matching 10 bases. This CDR3 contains 14 residues. J gave up 5 bases and V 7 bases, and 8 bases lay outside the gene matches. Germline V gene sequence: CDR1 MDHEN, CDR2 SYDVKM. CDR3 nucleotides: TGTGCCAGCATTGCCAGCGGGAGGGCCAACGAGCAGTACTTC. This translates into CASIASGRANEQYF.

This chain links TRBV2 with TRBJ2-3; D is perhaps TRBD2 (6 bases). The V end was cut by 5 bases, the J end by 0 bases, with 9 bases between. Germline CDR1 is SNHLY and CDR2 is FYNNEI. The CDR3 has 14 amino acids. The DNA of the CDR3 is TGTGCCAGCAGTTCTAGCGTTAGCACAGATACGCAGTATTTT. It yields the protein CASSSSVSTDTQYF.

This chain's CDR3 is CASSWGLGGNTIYF. Here the CDR3 DNA reads TGTGCCAGCAGTTGGGGACTAGGAGGAAACACCATATATTTT. The chain couples TRBV6-6 to TRBJ1-3, with D maybe TRBD1 (5 bases). Germline V gives CDR1 MNHNY, CDR2 SVGAGI (reference sequence). V gave up 4 bases and J gave up 4 bases, with 11 bases separating them. CDR3 length: 14 residues.

This chain uses TRBV5-1 with TRBJ2-5, with 8 bases aligning to TRBD1. The V gene's germline CDR1 is SGHRS and CDR2 YFSETQ. CDR3 size: 17 residues. V gave up 3 bases and J gave up 6 bases; unmatched junction bases: 16. The CDR3 region has the DNA TGCGCCAGCAGCTCGAGGCATAGTACAGGGGGACAACAGACCCAGTACTTC. It translates to CASSSRHSTGGQQTQYF.

The rearrangement uses TRBV5-4 and TRBJ2-7; 8 positions agree with TRBD2. The junction had 11 bases not matched to a gene; V was cut back by 0 bases and J by 3 bases. Per germline, CDR1 SGHNT and CDR2 YYREEE (reference sequence). There are 17 residues in the CDR3. The CDR3 is CASSLGVVGLADYEQYF. The CDR3 DNA reads as TGTGCCAGCAGCTTGGGCGTTGTTGGACTAGCAGACTACGAGCAGTACTTC. Together with reference TRBV5-4 and TRBJ2-7, the CDR3 gives the full variable domain: ETGVTQSPTHLIKTRGQQVTLRCSSQSGHNTVSWYQQALGQGPQFIFQYYREEENGRGNFPPRFSGLQFPNYSSELNVNALELDDSALYLCASSLGVVGLADYEQYFGPGTRLTVT.

The sample holds one count of this clone. CDR3 nucleotides: TGTGCCAGCAGCTTAGTCCCCCAGAACACTGAAGCTTTCTTT. Protein product: CASSLVPQNTEAFF. V gene TRBV7-2 combines with J gene TRBJ1-1, with unresolved D. The CDR3 extends over 14 amino acids. The germline CDR1 and CDR2 sequences are SGHTA and FQGNSA. V was shortened by 1 base and J by 1 base, with 7 bases between the two germline ends.

The rearrangement links TRBV29-1 to TRBJ2-2; 10 bases fit TRBD2. The CDR3 extends over 15 amino acids. V lost 7 bases, J lost 5 bases, and 10 bases stayed unmatched. Germline V gene lookup returns CDR1 SQVTM and CDR2 ANQGSEA. The CDR3 here is CSARAAGGPTGELFF. The CDR3 nucleotides are TGCAGCGCCCGAGCAGCGGGAGGGCCAACCGGGGAGCTGTTTTTT.

This chain joins TRBV7-2 and TRBJ2-5; D is unresolved. CDR1 and CDR2 from the germline V gene are SGHTA and FQGNSA. V lost 5 bases and J lost 4, with 14 bases in between. This CDR3 spans 14 amino acids. The CDR3 region is CASSAYLGSETQYF. CDR3 DNA: TGTGCCAGCAGCGCGTATCTCGGTTCAGAGACCCAGTACTTC.

This clone was seen a single time. One end of the junction fails to match germline, which may point to a read error. CDR3 sequence: CASSETGTDTQYF. CDR3 bases: TGTGCTAGCAGCGAGACAGGCACAGATACGCAGTATTTT. V gene TRBV7-7 combines with J gene TRBJ2-3, with D possibly matching TRBD1 (5 bases). The CDR3 length is 13 residues. CDR1 is SSHAT, CDR2 FNYEAQ, per germline (reference sequence).

Concerning this clone: One end of the junction is discordant with germline, which a read error may explain. V usage is TRBV5-1 and J usage is TRBJ2-7, with D maybe TRBD1 (5 bases). The CDR3 runs to 14 residues. The germline CDR1 and CDR2 sequences are SGHRS and YFSETQ. CDR3 DNA sequence: TGCGCCAGCAGCTTGGAGCACCCCGACAGCGAGCAGTCCTTC. Amino acids: CASSLEHPDSEQSF.

In this sample, this clone turned up a few times. The chain uses TRBV13 and TRBJ2-5, with 9 bases aligning to TRBD1. This CDR3 has 15 amino acids. Germline trimming cut 5 bases from V and 4 bases from J; bases unmatched to any gene: 8. CDR1 and CDR2 from the germline V gene are PRHDT and FYEKMQ (reference sequence). The CDR3 DNA reads as TGTGCCAGCAGCATAACCGGGACAGGGACAGAGACCCAGTACTTC. Translation gives CASSITGTGTETQYF.

The table lists this clone with a few counts. Other DNA sequences within the sample encode an identical CDR3. This sequence joins TRBV27 and TRBJ2-1; no reliable D call. Per germline, CDR1 MNHEY and CDR2 SMNVEV (reference sequence). CDR3 length: 11 residues. Trimming removed 5 bases from V and 4 bases from J, with 3 bases in between. CDR3 region: CASSQYNEQFF. In DNA form, the CDR3 reads TGTGCCAGCAGTCAATACAATGAGCAGTTCTTC.

The gene calls are TRBV19 and TRBJ1-2; TRBD1 matches 9 bases. CDR1 is LNHDA and CDR2 is SQIVND in the germline V gene (reference sequence). V was clipped by 5 bases and J by 6 bases; unmatched bases: 4. The CDR3 sequence is 13 residues long. The CDR3 nucleotides are TGTGCCAGTAGTGCCCGGACAGGGGATGGCTACACCTTC. Protein product: CASSARTGDGYTF.

As to this clone: Germline and junction disagree at one end, which may indicate a read error. The V call is TRBV27, the J call TRBJ1-5; TRBD1 is a possible D gene (5 bases). The CDR3 length is 18 residues. CDR1 MNHEY and CDR2 SMNVEV come from the germline V gene (reference sequence). This CDR3 reads CASSSTGPGPHSNQPQNF. In nucleotides, the CDR3 is TGTGCCAGCAGTTCTACCGGACCAGGGCCCCATAGCAATCAGCCCCAGAATTTT.

The chain employs TRBV30 and TRBJ2-7; 9 nucleotides line up with TRBD2. V gave up 1 base and J gave up 3 bases; unmatched junction bases: 7. The CDR3 consists of 15 residues. Germline V gene data show CDR1 as GTSNPN and CDR2 as SVGIG (reference sequence). The CDR3 DNA follows: TGTGCCTGGAGTGACAAAGCGGGAGGCTTCTACGAGCAGTACTTC. As protein: CAWSDKAGGFYEQYF.

The chain recombines TRBV11-1 with TRBJ2-7; D remains unclear. The CDR3 is made up of 14 amino acids. The germline gives CDR1 SGHAT, CDR2 FQDESV (reference sequence). V lost 2 bases and J 1 base, leaving 9 bases between the germline ends. The CDR3 loop reads CASSLRGKSYEQYF. CDR3 DNA: TGTGCCAGCAGCTTAAGAGGAAAATCCTACGAGCAGTACTTC.

V is TRBV19 and J is TRBJ2-3; D remains unclear. Per germline, CDR1 LNHDA and CDR2 SQIVND (reference sequence). The CDR3 extends over 13 amino acids. Trimming removed 6 bases from V and 3 bases from J, with 10 bases in between. The DNA of the CDR3 is TGTGCCAGTAGCCGCCGGTGGACAGATACGCAGTATTTT. Amino acid sequence: CASSRRWTDTQYF.

This clone was seen a single time. This chain links TRBV6-4 with TRBJ1-6; D gene uncertain. V lost 6 bases, J lost 9 bases, and 18 bases lay in between. The CDR3 loop spans 15 amino acids. Germline V gives CDR1 MRHNA, CDR2 SNTAGT. The CDR3 sequence is CASRVTGRDGSPLHF. DNA of the CDR3: TGTGCCAGCAGGGTGACCGGGAGGGATGGTTCACCCCTCCACTTT.

This chain connects TRBV19 to TRBJ2-7, with 12 bases matching TRBD1. The CDR3 extends over 16 amino acids. The trim removed 3 bases at V and 4 bases at J, leaving 7 bases unmatched. In germline, CDR1 is LNHDA, CDR2 SQIVND (reference sequence). CDR3 sequence: CASSISGTGGMYEQYF. For the CDR3, the DNA is TGTGCCAGTAGTATTTCGGGGACAGGGGGCATGTACGAGCAGTACTTC.

This clone turned up a few times. This rearrangement joins TRBV5-1 to TRBJ2-7; 8 bases are a match to TRBD1. Germline V lookup: CDR1 SGHRS, CDR2 YFSETQ. The CDR3 is 16 residues long. Unmatched junction bases numbered 13, after V lost 3 bases and J lost 5 bases. As DNA, the CDR3 is TGCGCCAGCAGCTCCCCTCCGGACAGGGCATCCCACGAGCAGTACTTC. Its translation is CASSSPPDRASHEQYF. The variable domain in full, completed from reference TRBV5-1 and TRBJ2-7, reads KAGVTQTPRYLIKTRGQQVTLSCSPISGHRSVSWYQQTPGQGLQFLFEYFSETQRNKGNFPGRFSGRQFSNSRSEMNVSTLELGDSALYLCASSSPPDRASHEQYFGPGTRLTVT.

There are a few counts of this clone. The V and J genes are TRBV29-1 and TRBJ2-2; 10 bases align to TRBD1. Germline trimming cut 3 bases from V and 4 bases from J; bases unmatched to any gene: 8. Germline loops: CDR1 SQVTM, CDR2 ANQGSEA. CDR3 length equals 16 residues. The CDR3 sequence: CSVDKGGTGVTGELFF. CDR3 sequence (DNA): TGCAGCGTTGACAAGGGAGGGACAGGGGTCACCGGGGAGCTGTTTTTT.

The chain uses TRBV19 and TRBJ2-5; a weak D match, TRBD2 (6 bases). CDR3 length: 15 residues. Germline CDR1 is LNHDA and CDR2 is SQIVND (reference sequence). V lost 4 bases to trimming and J lost 5 bases, with 17 bases between them. The CDR3 DNA sequence: TGTGCCAGTAGTAACACCGGGACTTTGGGGGAGACCCAGTACTTC. Protein sequence: CASSNTGTLGETQYF.

The table lists this clone with a few counts. The rearrangement links TRBV2 to TRBJ2-2, with 7 bases identical to TRBD2. The CDR3 has 14 residues. CDR1 and CDR2 from the germline V gene are SNHLY and FYNNEI. Losses at the gene ends were 10 bases for V and 2 bases for J; bases not matched to a gene: 7. The CDR3 sequence: CATILADNTGELFF. The CDR3 DNA follows: TGTGCCACCATCCTAGCGGATAACACCGGGGAGCTGTTTTTT.

The chain has TRBV7-9 and TRBJ2-7, with TRBD1 matching 8 bases. Unmatched junction bases numbered 5, after V lost 1 base and J lost 3 bases. Germline-derived CDR1 and CDR2 are SEHNR and FQNEAQ (reference sequence). This CDR3 contains 15 residues. The CDR3 spells CASSLVWDRNYEQYF. In DNA form, the CDR3 reads TGTGCCAGCAGCTTAGTCTGGGACAGGAACTACGAGCAGTACTTC.

Comment on this clone: Here the CDR3 omits its conserved ending phenylalanine or tryptophan, so a read error is the likely source. The chain has TRBV4-2 and TRBJ1-2, with 8 bases aligning to TRBD1. Trimming at V came to 0 bases and at J to 4 bases, leaving 4 bases not matched to a gene. Germline V gives CDR1 LGHNA, CDR2 YNFKEQ. The length of the CDR3 is 15 residues. The CDR3 is CASSQDFGTGYGYTL. The CDR3 DNA sequence: TGTGCCAGCAGCCAAGATTTTGGGACAGGCTATGGCTACACCCTC.